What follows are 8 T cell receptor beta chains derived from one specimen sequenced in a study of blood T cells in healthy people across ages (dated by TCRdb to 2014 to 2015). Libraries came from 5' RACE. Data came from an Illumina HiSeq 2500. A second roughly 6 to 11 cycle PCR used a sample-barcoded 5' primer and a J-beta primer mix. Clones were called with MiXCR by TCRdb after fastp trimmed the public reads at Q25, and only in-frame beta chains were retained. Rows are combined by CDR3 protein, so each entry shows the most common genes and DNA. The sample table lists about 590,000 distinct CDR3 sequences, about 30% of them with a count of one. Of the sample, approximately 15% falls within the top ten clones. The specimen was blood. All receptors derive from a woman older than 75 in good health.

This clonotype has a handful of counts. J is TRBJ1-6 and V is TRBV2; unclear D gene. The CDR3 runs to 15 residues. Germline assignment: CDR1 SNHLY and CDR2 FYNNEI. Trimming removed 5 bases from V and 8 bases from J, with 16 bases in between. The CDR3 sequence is CASSPWSWWDSPLHF. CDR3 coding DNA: TGTGCCAGCAGTCCATGGTCCTGGTGGGATTCACCCCTCCACTTT.

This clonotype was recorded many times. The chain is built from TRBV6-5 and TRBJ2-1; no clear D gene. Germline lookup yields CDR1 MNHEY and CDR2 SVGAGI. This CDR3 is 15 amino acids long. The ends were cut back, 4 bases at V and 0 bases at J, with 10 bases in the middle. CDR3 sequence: CASSSSQSSYNEQFF. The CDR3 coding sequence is TGTGCCAGCAGTTCAAGCCAGAGCTCCTACAATGAGCAGTTCTTC.

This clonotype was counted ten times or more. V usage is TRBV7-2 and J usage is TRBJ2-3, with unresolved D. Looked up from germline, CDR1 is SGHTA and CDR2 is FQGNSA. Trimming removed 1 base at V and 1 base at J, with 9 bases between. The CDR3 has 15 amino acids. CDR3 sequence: CASSLVRWGTDTQYF. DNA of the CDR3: TGTGCCAGCAGCTTAGTGCGGTGGGGCACAGATACGCAGTATTTT.

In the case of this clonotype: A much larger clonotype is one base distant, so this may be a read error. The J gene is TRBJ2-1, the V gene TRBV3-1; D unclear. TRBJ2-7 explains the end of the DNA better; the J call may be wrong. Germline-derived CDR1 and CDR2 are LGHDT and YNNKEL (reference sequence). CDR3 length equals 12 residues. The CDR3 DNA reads TGTGCCAGCAGCCAAGCGTACAATGAGCAGTACTTC. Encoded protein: CASSQAYNEQYF.

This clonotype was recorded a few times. CDR3 DNA: TGTGCCAGCAGCTTAGCGGCAGGGAGCAATCAGCCCCAGCATTTT. Its protein is CASSLAAGSNQPQHF. This chain links TRBV7-8 with TRBJ1-5, with a possible D match to TRBD1 (5 bases). Germline V gene data show CDR1 as SGHVS and CDR2 as FQNEAQ. CDR3 length: 15 amino acids. V was shortened by 0 bases and J by 1 base, with 7 bases between the two germline ends. Combining the CDR3 with reference TRBV7-8 and TRBJ1-5 gives the whole variable domain GAGVSQSPRYKVAKRGQDVALRCDPISGHVSLFWYQQALGQGPEFLTYFQNEAQLDKSGLPSDRFFAERPEGSVSTLKIQRTQQEDSAVYLCASSLAAGSNQPQHFGDGTRLSIL.

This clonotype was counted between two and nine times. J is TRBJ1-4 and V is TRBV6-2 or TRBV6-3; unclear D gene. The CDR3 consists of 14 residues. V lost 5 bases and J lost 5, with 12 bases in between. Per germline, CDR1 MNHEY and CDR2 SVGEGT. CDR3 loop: CASSLVPRNEKLFF. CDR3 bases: TGTGCCAGCAGTCTAGTCCCACGGAATGAAAAACTGTTTTTT.

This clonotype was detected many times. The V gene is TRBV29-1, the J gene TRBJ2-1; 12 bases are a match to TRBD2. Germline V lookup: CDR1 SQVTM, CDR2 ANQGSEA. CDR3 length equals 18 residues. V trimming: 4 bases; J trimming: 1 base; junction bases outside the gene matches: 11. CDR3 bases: TGCAGCGTTGTATTGGCTAGCGGGGGGGTCAGGTCCTACAATGAGCAGTTCTTC. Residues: CSVVLASGGVRSYNEQFF.

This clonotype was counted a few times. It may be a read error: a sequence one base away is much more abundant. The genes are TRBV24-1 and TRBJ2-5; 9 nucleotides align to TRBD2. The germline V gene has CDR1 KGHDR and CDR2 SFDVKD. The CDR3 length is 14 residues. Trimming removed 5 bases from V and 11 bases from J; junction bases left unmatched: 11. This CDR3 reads CATSGATPSGEQYF. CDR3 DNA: TGTGCCACCAGTGGAGCAACCCCTAGCGGGGAGCAGTACTTC.